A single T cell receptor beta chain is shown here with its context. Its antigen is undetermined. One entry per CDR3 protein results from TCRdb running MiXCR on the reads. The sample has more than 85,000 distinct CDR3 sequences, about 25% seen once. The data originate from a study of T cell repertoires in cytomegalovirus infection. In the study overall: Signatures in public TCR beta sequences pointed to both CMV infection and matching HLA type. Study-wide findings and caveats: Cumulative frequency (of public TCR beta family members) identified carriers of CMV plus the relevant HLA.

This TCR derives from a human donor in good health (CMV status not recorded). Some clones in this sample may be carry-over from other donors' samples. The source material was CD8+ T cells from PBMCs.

The CDR3 loop reads CSARTLAGGEETQYF. CDR3 coding DNA: TGCAGTGCTAGAACACTAGCGGGGGGAGAAGAGACCCAGTACTTC. The V call is TRBV20-1, the J call TRBJ2-5, with TRBD2 matching 12 bases. Germline CDR1 reads DFQATT; CDR2 reads SNEGSKA (reference sequence). J gave up 3 bases and V 2 bases, and 4 bases lay outside the gene matches. The CDR3 is 15 residues long.